The 9 T cell receptor beta chains below come from one sample, sequenced in a study of T cells in Graves' hyperthyroidism and ophthalmopathy. RNA transcripts yielded amplified TCR beta CDR3 regions. An initial round of RT-PCR targeting the TCR CDR3 relied on the HTBI primer set. TCRdb called the multiplex PCR reads again in MiXCR, with one record for every CDR3 protein. In the table there are about 500,000 distinct CDR3 sequences, roughly 17% of which are singletons. The sequenced sample was blood. These receptors were collected from a woman aged 18-29 years with Graves' hyperthyroidism.

Ten or more counts support this clonotype. This chain links TRBV6-1 with TRBJ2-7; the match to TRBD1 covers 10 bases. The junction had 6 bases not matched to a gene; V was cut back by 7 bases and J by 3 bases. The CDR3 is 14 residues long. Germline V lookup: CDR1 MNHNS, CDR2 SASEGT. The CDR3 nucleotides read TGTGCCAGCAACGACCGGGACAGGGGCTACGAGCAGTACTTC. Its translation is CASNDRDRGYEQYF.

In the case of this clonotype: One end of the junction fails to match germline, which may point to a read error. This chain connects TRBV24-1 to TRBJ2-1, with TRBD2 matching over 12 bases. CDR3 size: 16 residues. Germline lookup yields CDR1 KGHDR and CDR2 SFDVKD. The CDR3 DNA reads as TGTGCCACCAGTGATTCTTGGACTAGCGGGATCAATGATCAGTTCTTC. This translates into CATSDSWTSGINDQFF.

This chain connects TRBV6-1 to TRBJ2-7, with 7 positions matching TRBD2. V lost 6 bases to trimming and J lost 2 bases; unmatched junction nucleotides: 7. The CDR3 runs to 14 residues. Per germline, CDR1 MNHNS and CDR2 SASEGT. This CDR3 reads CASRGGGNPYEQYF. As DNA, the CDR3 is TGTGCCAGCAGGGGGGGGGGGAATCCCTACGAGCAGTACTTC.

This clonotype was counted between two and nine times. A junction end diverges from the germline sequence, so it may reflect a read error. This chain connects TRBV7-9 to TRBJ1-3, with a possible D match to TRBD1 (6 bases). CDR1 is SEHNR, CDR2 FQNEAQ, per germline (reference sequence). The CDR3 extends over 15 amino acids. The CDR3 DNA reads TGTGCCAGCAGCCTAACAGGGTCCTCTGGAAACGCCATATATTTT. As protein: CASSLTGSSGNAIYF.

This clonotype was detected only a few times. V is TRBV6-1 and J is TRBJ2-5; 10 bases fit TRBD2. V lost 6 bases, J lost 7 bases, and 11 bases stayed unmatched. The CDR3 is made up of 15 amino acids. CDR1 and CDR2 from the germline V gene are MNHNS and SASEGT. The CDR3 loop is CASRQLAGRWGTQYF. For the CDR3, the DNA is TGTGCCAGCAGGCAACTAGCGGGAAGGTGGGGGACCCAGTACTTC.

The chain uses TRBV6-2 or TRBV6-3 and TRBJ2-7, with TRBD2 matching over 11 bases. This CDR3 has 15 residues. V was pared by 4 bases and J by 4 bases, with 6 bases of the junction left unmatched. Per germline, CDR1 MNHEY and CDR2 SVGEGT. The CDR3 protein is CASSSSGGLEYEQYF. CDR3 nucleotides: TGTGCCAGCAGTTCTAGCGGGGGGCTAGAGTACGAGCAGTACTTC.

This clonotype occurred a few times. The rearrangement uses TRBV24-1 and TRBJ1-2, with D maybe TRBD1 (5 bases). CDR1 is KGHDR and CDR2 is SFDVKD in the germline V gene. Trimming took off 4 bases at V and 4 bases at J, with 6 bases between the two ends. This CDR3 region has 12 residues. The CDR3 nucleotides are TGTGCCACCAGTGACCAGGGCTATGGCTACACCTTC. As protein: CATSDQGYGYTF.

This clonotype was observed many times. The V gene is TRBV5-1, the J gene TRBJ2-5; either TRBD1 or TRBD2 may fit D (5 bases each). The V gene's germline CDR1 is SGHRS and CDR2 YFSETQ. The V gene lost 1 base and the J gene lost 3 bases, with 13 bases spanning the gap. This CDR3 has 15 residues. CDR3 sequence reads: CASSLTGTREETQYF. The CDR3 DNA sequence: TGCGCCAGCAGCTTGACGGGGACCCGGGAAGAGACCCAGTACTTC. Full variable domain (missing parts from reference TRBV5-1 and TRBJ2-5): KAGVTQTPRYLIKTRGQQVTLSCSPISGHRSVSWYQQTPGQGLQFLFEYFSETQRNKGNFPGRFSGRQFSNSRSEMNVSTLELGDSALYLCASSLTGTREETQYFGPGTRLLVL.

This clonotype was seen a handful of times. The J gene is TRBJ2-7, the V gene TRBV11-3; D is tentatively TRBD1 or TRBD2 (6 bases each). Germline V gene sequence: CDR1 SGHNT, CDR2 YENEEA. V lost 6 bases and J 0 bases, leaving 15 bases between the germline ends. The CDR3 is 15 amino acids. CDR3 nucleotides: TGTGCCAGCAGTCCCCAAGGGGGGAGCTCCTACGAGCAGTACTTC. Its protein is CASSPQGGSSYEQYF.